This passage covers 12 T cell receptor beta chains from one sample sequenced in a study of tissue T cells after allogeneic stem cell transplantation. Sequenced by immunoSEQ multiplex PCR; TCRdb stores in-frame clones only, minus some. The repertoire consists of more than 2,500 clones, with around 62% occurring once and the leading ten covering 20% to 25%. Steroid-refractory graft-versus-host disease after allogeneic hematopoietic cell transplant qualified adults for prospective research-autopsy enrollment. Sequencing was performed on duodenal tissue, taken at autopsy. The receptors were sampled from a male patient over 55 with steroid-refractory graft-versus-host disease after an allogeneic stem cell transplant. Some T cells may arise from the graft donor.

The V gene is TRBV3-1 (or the pseudogene TRBV3-2), the J gene TRBJ2-5; 11 bases match TRBD2. Germline-derived CDR1 and CDR2 are LGHDT and YNNKEL (reference sequence). The J segment lost 2 bases and the V segment lost 0 bases, leaving 5 bases of the junction unmatched. This CDR3 contains 17 residues. The CDR3 sequence: CASSQERLAGKQETQYF. As DNA, the CDR3 is TGTGCCAGCAGCCAAGAGAGACTAGCGGGGAAACAAGAGACCCAGTACTTC.

This clone has just a few counts. The genes are TRBV5-8 and TRBJ1-5; no definite D call. This CDR3 comprises 15 residues. Trimming left V 3 bases short and J 2 bases short, with 12 bases between. Germline values: CDR1 SGHTS, CDR2 YDEGEE. The CDR3 bases are TGTGCCAGCAGCTGGGGTTCATGGGGCAATCAGCCCCAGCATTTT. Encoded protein: CASSWGSWGNQPQHF.

This sequence joins TRBV2 and TRBJ1-2, with D uncertain. Germline CDR1 and CDR2: SNHLY and FYNNEI. The V and J ends lost 6 bases and 11 bases respectively, with 16 bases between them. CDR3 size: 12 residues. The CDR3: CASRAPAGLYTF. Written as DNA, the CDR3 is TGTGCCAGCAGGGCCCCCGCGGGATTGTACACCTTC.

CDR3 nucleotide sequence: TGTGCCAGCAGCTTAGTAGCAGAACAGCCCCAGCATTTT. It specifies CASSLVAEQPQHF. The chain employs TRBV7-2 and TRBJ1-5, with unresolved D. The V end lost 1 base, the J end lost 7 bases, and 8 bases lay between the germline ends. Germline CDR1 SGHTA, CDR2 FQGNSA. There are 13 residues in the CDR3.

This chain uses TRBV7-2 with TRBJ1-2; D might be TRBD1 (6 bases). V was trimmed by 5 bases and J by 5 bases, leaving 15 bases between them. Germline CDR1 reads SGHTA; CDR2 reads FQGNSA. The CDR3 is 14 residues long. CDR3: CASSLQQGPYGYTF. CDR3 in DNA: TGTGCCAGCAGCCTACAACAGGGTCCTTATGGCTACACCTTC.

The V call is TRBV5-8, the J call TRBJ1-5, with a weak D call TRBD1 (5 bases). CDR3 size: 14 residues. CDR1 SGHTS and CDR2 YDEGEE come from the germline V gene. Trimming removed 4 bases at V and 7 bases at J, with 15 bases between. The CDR3 protein is CASSASQRGQPQHF. CDR3 sequence (DNA): TGTGCCAGCAGCGCGTCCCAAAGGGGCCAGCCCCAGCATTTT.

This chain connects TRBV7-9 to TRBJ2-3, with 8 positions matching TRBD2. CDR1 is SEHNR and CDR2 is FQNEAQ in the germline V gene (reference sequence). V was pared by 4 bases and J by 6 bases, with 9 bases of the junction left unmatched. This CDR3 spans 15 amino acids. The CDR3 region has the DNA TGTGCCAGCAGCTCTACTAGCGGCCCCGGGGATACGCAGTATTTT. Translation: CASSSTSGPGDTQYF.

This clone appeared once. The chain carries TRBV9 and TRBJ2-3; 7 bases are a match to TRBD1. V shed 3 bases and J 2 bases; nucleotides not matched to a gene: 9. The CDR3 sequence is 16 residues long. Germline-derived CDR1 and CDR2 are SGDLS and YYNGEE. The CDR3 is CASSAKQGSSTDTQYF. Here the CDR3 DNA reads TGTGCCAGCAGCGCGAAACAGGGGTCTTCCACAGATACGCAGTATTTT. The full variable domain, with the rest looked up from reference TRBV9 and TRBJ2-3, is DSGVTQTPKHLITATGQRVTLRCSPRSGDLSVYWYQQSLDQGLQFLIQYYNGEERAKGNILERFSAQQFPDLHSELNLSSLELGDSALYFCASSAKQGSSTDTQYFGPGTRLTVL.

V usage is TRBV24-1 and J usage is TRBJ1-2, with unresolved D. Germline V gene sequence: CDR1 KGHDR, CDR2 SFDVKD. Trimming pared 2 bases from V and 5 bases from J, leaving 8 bases between. CDR3 size: 13 residues. The CDR3 protein is CATSDSTDYGYTF. The CDR3, as DNA: TGTGCCACCAGTGATTCCACAGATTATGGCTACACCTTC.

CDR3 residues: CSVLGSNEKLFF. CDR3 DNA sequence: TGCAGCGTTCTTGGCTCTAATGAAAAACTGTTTTTT. The V call is TRBV29-1, the J call TRBJ1-4; unclear D gene. In germline, CDR1 is SQVTM, CDR2 ANQGSEA. The CDR3 length is 12 residues. V gave up 5 bases and J gave up 3 bases, with 7 bases separating them.

This chain links TRBV5-6 with TRBJ2-5; D ambiguous. The CDR3 totals 12 residues. Trimming left V 1 base short and J 1 base short, with 2 bases between. Looked up from germline, CDR1 is SGHDT and CDR2 is YYEEEE. The CDR3 loop is CASSLFQETQYF. The CDR3 nucleotides read TGTGCCAGCAGCTTGTTCCAAGAGACCCAGTACTTC.

The rearrangement uses TRBV7-2 and TRBJ2-5, with TRBD2 identical over 9 bases. From germline, CDR1 is SGHTA and CDR2 FQGNSA. CDR3 size: 13 residues. V lost 4 bases, J lost 5 bases, and 2 bases stayed unmatched. CDR3 sequence reads: CASSSGLAETQYF. Here the CDR3 DNA reads TGTGCCAGCAGCTCAGGACTAGCGGAGACCCAGTACTTC.